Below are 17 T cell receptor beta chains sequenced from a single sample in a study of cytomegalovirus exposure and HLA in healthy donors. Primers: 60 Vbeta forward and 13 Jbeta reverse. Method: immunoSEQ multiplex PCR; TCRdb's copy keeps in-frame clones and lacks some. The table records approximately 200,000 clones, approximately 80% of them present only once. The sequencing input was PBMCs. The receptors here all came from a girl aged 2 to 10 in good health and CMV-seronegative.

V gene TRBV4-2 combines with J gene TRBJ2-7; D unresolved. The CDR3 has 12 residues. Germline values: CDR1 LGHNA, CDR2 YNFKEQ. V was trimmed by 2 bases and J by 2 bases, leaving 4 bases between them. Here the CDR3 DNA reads TGTGCCAGCAGCCAATTCGCCTACGAGCAGTACTTC. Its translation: CASSQFAYEQYF.

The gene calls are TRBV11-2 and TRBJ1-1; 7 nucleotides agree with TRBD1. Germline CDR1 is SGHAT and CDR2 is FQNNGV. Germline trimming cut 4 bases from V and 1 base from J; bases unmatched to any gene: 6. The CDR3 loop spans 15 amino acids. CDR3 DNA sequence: TGTGCCAGCAGCTACCAGGGGGGCGGGAACACTGAAGCTTTCTTT. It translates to CASSYQGGGNTEAFF.

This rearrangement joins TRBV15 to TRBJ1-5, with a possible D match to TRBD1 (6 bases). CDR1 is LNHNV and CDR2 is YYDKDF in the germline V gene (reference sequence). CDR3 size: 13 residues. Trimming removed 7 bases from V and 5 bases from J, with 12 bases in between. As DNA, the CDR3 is TGTGCCACCACCCCGACAGGCGATCAGCCCCAGCATTTT. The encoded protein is CATTPTGDQPQHF.

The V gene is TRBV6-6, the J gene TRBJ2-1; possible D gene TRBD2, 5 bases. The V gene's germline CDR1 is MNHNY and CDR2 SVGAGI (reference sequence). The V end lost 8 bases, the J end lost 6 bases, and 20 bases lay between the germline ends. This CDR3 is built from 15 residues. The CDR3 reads CASGRSLGGVNEQFF. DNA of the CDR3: TGTGCCAGCGGGAGAAGTCTGGGTGGCGTCAATGAGCAGTTCTTC.

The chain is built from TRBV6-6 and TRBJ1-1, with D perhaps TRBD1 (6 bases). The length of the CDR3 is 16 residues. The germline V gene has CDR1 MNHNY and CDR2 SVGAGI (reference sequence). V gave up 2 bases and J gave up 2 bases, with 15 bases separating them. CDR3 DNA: TGTGCCAGCAGTTACGGAGACAGGTTGACCAACACTGAAGCTTTCTTT. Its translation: CASSYGDRLTNTEAFF.

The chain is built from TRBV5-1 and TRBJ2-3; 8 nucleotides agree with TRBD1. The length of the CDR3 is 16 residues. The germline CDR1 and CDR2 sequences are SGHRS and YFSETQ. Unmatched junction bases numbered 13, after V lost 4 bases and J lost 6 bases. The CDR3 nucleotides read TGCGCCAGCAGCCCGGGGCCGGGACAGGCCGGGGATACGCAGTATTTT. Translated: CASSPGPGQAGDTQYF.

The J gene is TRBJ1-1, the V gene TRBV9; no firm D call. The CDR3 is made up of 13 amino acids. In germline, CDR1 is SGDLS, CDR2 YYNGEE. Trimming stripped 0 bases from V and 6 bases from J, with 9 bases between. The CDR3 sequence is CASSVATRPEAFF. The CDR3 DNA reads TGTGCCAGCAGCGTAGCGACTAGACCTGAAGCTTTCTTT.

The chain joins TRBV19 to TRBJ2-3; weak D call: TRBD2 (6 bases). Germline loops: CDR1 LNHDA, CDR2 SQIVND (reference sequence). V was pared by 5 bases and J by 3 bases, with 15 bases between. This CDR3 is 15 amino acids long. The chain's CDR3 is CASSRSSVLTDTQYF. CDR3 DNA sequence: TGTGCCAGTAGTCGGTCTAGCGTCTTAACAGATACGCAGTATTTT. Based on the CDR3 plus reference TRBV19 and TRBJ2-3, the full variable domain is DGGITQSPKYLFRKEGQNVTLSCEQNLNHDAMYWYRQDPGQGLRLIYYSQIVNDFQKGDIAEGYSVSREKKESFPLTVTSAQKNPTAFYLCASSRSSVLTDTQYFGPGTRLTVL.

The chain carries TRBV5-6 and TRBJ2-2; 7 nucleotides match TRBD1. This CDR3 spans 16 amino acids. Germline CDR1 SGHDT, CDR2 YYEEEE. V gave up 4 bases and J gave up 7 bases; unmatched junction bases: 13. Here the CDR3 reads CASSLAGTELIGELFF. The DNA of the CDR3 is TGTGCCAGCAGCCTAGCCGGGACAGAGCTAATCGGGGAGCTGTTTTTT.

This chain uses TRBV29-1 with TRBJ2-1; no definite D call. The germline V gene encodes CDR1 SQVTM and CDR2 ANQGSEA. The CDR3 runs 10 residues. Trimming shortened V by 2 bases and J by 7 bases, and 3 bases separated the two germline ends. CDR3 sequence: CSVEINEQFF. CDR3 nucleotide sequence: TGCAGCGTTGAAATAAATGAGCAGTTCTTC.

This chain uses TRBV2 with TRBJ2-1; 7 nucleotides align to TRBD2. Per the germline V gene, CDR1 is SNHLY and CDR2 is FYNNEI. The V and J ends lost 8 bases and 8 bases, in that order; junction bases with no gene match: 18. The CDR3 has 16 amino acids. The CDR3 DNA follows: TGTGCCAGCGCGGGAGCTGGTGGCGTCGGTGTCTATGAGCAGTTCTTC. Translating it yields CASAGAGGVGVYEQFF.

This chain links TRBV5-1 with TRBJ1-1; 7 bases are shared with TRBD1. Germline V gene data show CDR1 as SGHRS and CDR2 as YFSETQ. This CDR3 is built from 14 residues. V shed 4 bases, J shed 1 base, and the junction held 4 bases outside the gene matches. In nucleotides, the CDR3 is TGCGCCAGCAGCACAAGACAGGGGAACACTGAAGCTTTCTTT. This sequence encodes CASSTRQGNTEAFF. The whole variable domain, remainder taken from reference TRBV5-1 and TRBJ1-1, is KAGVTQTPRYLIKTRGQQVTLSCSPISGHRSVSWYQQTPGQGLQFLFEYFSETQRNKGNFPGRFSGRQFSNSRSEMNVSTLELGDSALYLCASSTRQGNTEAFFGQGTRLTVV.

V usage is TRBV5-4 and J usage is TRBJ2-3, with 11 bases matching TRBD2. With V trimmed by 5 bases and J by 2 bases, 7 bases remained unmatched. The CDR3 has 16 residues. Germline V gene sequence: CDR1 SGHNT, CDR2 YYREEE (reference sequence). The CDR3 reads CASSPRTSGFTDTQYF. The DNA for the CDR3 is TGTGCCAGCAGTCCCCGGACTAGCGGGTTCACAGATACGCAGTATTTT.

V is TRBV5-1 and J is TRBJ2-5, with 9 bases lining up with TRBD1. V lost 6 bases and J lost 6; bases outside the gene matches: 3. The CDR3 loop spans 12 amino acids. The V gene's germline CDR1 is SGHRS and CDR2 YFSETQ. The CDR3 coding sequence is TGCGCCAGCACTGACAGGGGGAAGACCCAGTACTTC. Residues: CASTDRGKTQYF.

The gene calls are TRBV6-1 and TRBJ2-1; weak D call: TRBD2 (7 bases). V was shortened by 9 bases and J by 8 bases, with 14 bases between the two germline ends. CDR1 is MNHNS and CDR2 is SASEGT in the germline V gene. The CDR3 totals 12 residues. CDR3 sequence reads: CASIVGGHEQFF. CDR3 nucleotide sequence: TGTGCCAGTATTGTGGGGGGGCATGAGCAGTTCTTC.

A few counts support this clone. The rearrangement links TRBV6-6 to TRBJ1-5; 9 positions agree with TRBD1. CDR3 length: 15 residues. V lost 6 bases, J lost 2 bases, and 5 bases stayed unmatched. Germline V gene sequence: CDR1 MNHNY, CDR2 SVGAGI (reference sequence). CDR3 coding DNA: TGTGCCAGCAGCCCCTGGACAGGGGGCAATCAGCCCCAGCATTTT. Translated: CASSPWTGGNQPQHF.

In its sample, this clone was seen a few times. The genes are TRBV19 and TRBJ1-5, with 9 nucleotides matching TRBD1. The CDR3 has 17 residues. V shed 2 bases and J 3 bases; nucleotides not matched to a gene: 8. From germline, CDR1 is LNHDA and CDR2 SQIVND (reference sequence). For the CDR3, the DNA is TGTGCCAGTAGTATACGGGGAGGGACAGGGACCAATCAGCCCCAGCATTTT. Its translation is CASSIRGGTGTNQPQHF.